This T cell receptor (beta chain) was captured in a study of blood T cell repertoires in COVID-19. Study-level background: Donors in the United States, Italy and Spain gave samples during acute or convalescent COVID-19. Sources were T cells, B-cell-depleted T cells, or PBMCs; the material itself was cDNA or gDNA.

It was during active infection that Seattle patients were enrolled and then longitudinally followed. Germline CDR1 SGHVS, CDR2 FNYEAQ. J lost 12 bases, V lost 5 bases, and 18 bases had no gene match. This CDR3 region has 16 residues. Methods used by the authors: Amplification with reference gene primers provided the estimates of nucleated cell counts. Data came from immunoSEQ multiplex PCR; TCRdb stores just in-frame clones and leaves some out. That table is the source of V, J and clone size, and D and trimming were worked out from the DNA. The repertoire has some 190,000 clones, around 85% of them found once; the top ten carry about 18%.

The source material was peripheral blood. The gene calls are TRBV7-6 and TRBJ2-1; 8 bases align to TRBD2. The receptor's source is a person aged 70 to 85 with COVID-19, enrolled during active disease. CDR3 protein: CASSPGLAGRNAGQFF. The CDR3 DNA reads as TGTGCCAGCAGCCCAGGATTAGCGGGAAGGAACGCAGGGCAGTTCTTC.